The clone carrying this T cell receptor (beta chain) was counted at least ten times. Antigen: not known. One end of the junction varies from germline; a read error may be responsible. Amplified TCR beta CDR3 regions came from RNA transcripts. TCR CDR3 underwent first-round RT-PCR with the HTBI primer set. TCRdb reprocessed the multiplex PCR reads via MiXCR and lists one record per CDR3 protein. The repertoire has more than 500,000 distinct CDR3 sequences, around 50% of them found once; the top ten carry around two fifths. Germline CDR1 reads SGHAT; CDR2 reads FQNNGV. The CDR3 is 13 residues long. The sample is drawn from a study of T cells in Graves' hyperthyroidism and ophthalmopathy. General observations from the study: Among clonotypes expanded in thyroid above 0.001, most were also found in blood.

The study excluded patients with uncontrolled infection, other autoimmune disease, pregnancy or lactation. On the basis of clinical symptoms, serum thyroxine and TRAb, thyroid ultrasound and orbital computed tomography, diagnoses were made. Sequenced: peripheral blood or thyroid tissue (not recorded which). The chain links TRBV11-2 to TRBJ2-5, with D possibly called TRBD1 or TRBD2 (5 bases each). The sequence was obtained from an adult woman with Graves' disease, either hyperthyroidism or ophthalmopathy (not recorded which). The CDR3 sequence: CASSLRREETQYF. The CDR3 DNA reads TGCGCCAGCAGCTTACGCAGGGAGGAGACCCAGTACTTC.